The 21 T cell receptor beta chains listed next were all sequenced from one sample in a study of T cell responses to AZD1222 COVID-19 vaccine. Assay: immunoSEQ multiplex PCR; the TCRdb copy retains only in-frame clones and omits some. The table includes more than 95,000 clones, around 90% detected once. The sequences come from peripheral blood, collected on day 0 of AZD1222 vaccination. These receptors were collected from an adult in good health.

The chain employs TRBV4-1 and TRBJ1-1; D ambiguous. V was cut by 7 bases and J by 4 bases, with 10 bases left in between. The CDR3 loop spans 12 amino acids. The germline V gene encodes CDR1 MGHRA and CDR2 YSYEKL. CDR3 nucleotide sequence: TGCGCCAGCACCGGGCCCAGCACTGAAGCTTTCTTT. As protein: CASTGPSTEAFF.

This chain joins TRBV27 and TRBJ2-7; 16 nucleotides line up with TRBD2. CDR3 length: 16 amino acids. V lost 6 bases to trimming and J lost 2 bases; unmatched junction nucleotides: 4. Per germline, CDR1 MNHEY and CDR2 SMNVEV (reference sequence). For the CDR3, the DNA is TGTGCCAGCAGGGGACTAGCGGGAGGGCCCGCCTACGAGCAGTACTTC. This gives the protein CASRGLAGGPAYEQYF.

This clone was seen only once. The gene calls are TRBV7-3 and TRBJ1-1; 7 bases match TRBD1. This CDR3 has 14 residues. Trimming removed 4 bases from V and 3 bases from J; junction bases left unmatched: 5. Germline CDR1 SGHTA, CDR2 FQGTGA. The CDR3 region has the DNA TGTGCCAGCAGCTCACAGGGGCAGGACACTGAAGCTTTCTTT. Residues: CASSSQGQDTEAFF. Together with reference TRBV7-3 and TRBJ1-1, the CDR3 gives the full variable domain: GAGVSQTPSNKVTEKGKYVELRCDPISGHTALYWYRQSLGQGPEFLIYFQGTGAADDSGLPNDRFFAVRPEGSVSTLKIQRTERGDSAVYLCASSSQGQDTEAFFGQGTRLTVV.

The chain is built from TRBV6-5 and TRBJ1-1; 7 bases match TRBD1. Germline V lookup: CDR1 MNHEY, CDR2 SVGAGI. This CDR3 comprises 15 residues. The trim removed 1 base at V and 3 bases at J, leaving 5 bases unmatched. The CDR3 nucleotides are TGTGCCAGCAGTTACTGGCCAGGGGGAGACACTGAAGCTTTCTTT. Its protein is CASSYWPGGDTEAFF.

The genes are TRBV3-1 (or the pseudogene TRBV3-2) and TRBJ2-5, with 7 bases lining up with TRBD2. V gave up 4 bases and J gave up 7 bases; unmatched junction bases: 0. Germline CDR1 and CDR2: LGHDT and YNNKEL (reference sequence). The CDR3 totals 11 residues. The CDR3 region is CASSPGGTQYF. The CDR3 nucleotides are TGTGCCAGCAGCCCGGGGGGGACCCAGTACTTC.

The chain joins TRBV28 to TRBJ2-6; no clear D gene. Germline V gene lookup returns CDR1 MDHEN and CDR2 SYDVKM. This CDR3 is 14 amino acids long. V gave up 4 bases and J gave up 4 bases, with 8 bases separating them. CDR3 residues: CASSSTSGANVLTF. The CDR3, as DNA: TGTGCCAGCAGTTCGACGTCCGGGGCCAACGTCCTGACTTTC. Complete variable domain (other parts from reference TRBV28 and TRBJ2-6): DVKVTQSSRYLVKRTGEKVFLECVQDMDHENMFWYRQDPGLGLRLIYFSYDVKMKEKGDIPEGYSVSREKKERFSLILESASTNQTSMYLCASSSTSGANVLTFGAGSRLTVL.

The chain uses TRBV19 and TRBJ1-5, with 11 bases fitting TRBD1. The trim removed 10 bases at V and 5 bases at J, leaving 7 bases unmatched. Germline V gene sequence: CDR1 LNHDA, CDR2 SQIVND (reference sequence). The CDR3 runs to 14 residues. The CDR3 DNA reads TGTGCCACCTCAGGACAGGGGGCATATCAGCCCCAGCATTTT. It specifies CATSGQGAYQPQHF.

This chain links TRBV28 with TRBJ1-5; D unresolved. This CDR3 contains 14 residues. Trimming pared 6 bases from V and 0 bases from J, leaving 9 bases between. Looked up from germline, CDR1 is MDHEN and CDR2 is SYDVKM. DNA of the CDR3: TGTGCCAGCAGAAATACCTATAGCAATCAGCCCCAGCATTTT. Its translation is CASRNTYSNQPQHF. The whole variable domain, remainder taken from reference TRBV28 and TRBJ1-5, is DVKVTQSSRYLVKRTGEKVFLECVQDMDHENMFWYRQDPGLGLRLIYFSYDVKMKEKGDIPEGYSVSREKKERFSLILESASTNQTSMYLCASRNTYSNQPQHFGDGTRLSIL.

The J gene is TRBJ1-2, the V gene TRBV5-1, with 11 positions matching TRBD1. Losses at the gene ends were 4 bases for V and 8 bases for J; bases not matched to a gene: 7. CDR3 size: 14 residues. CDR1 is SGHRS and CDR2 is YFSETQ in the germline V gene. CDR3 sequence reads: CASSPGTGGWGYTF. The CDR3 nucleotides are TGCGCCAGCAGCCCGGGGACAGGGGGATGGGGCTACACCTTC.

The V call is TRBV6-1, the J call TRBJ1-6; D is unresolved. Looked up from germline, CDR1 is MNHNS and CDR2 is SASEGT. This CDR3 has 17 amino acids. V was clipped by 1 base and J by 0 bases, with 10 bases between them. The CDR3 is CASSEEPASSYNSPLHF. The CDR3 DNA reads TGTGCCAGCAGTGAAGAACCAGCCAGCTCCTATAATTCACCCCTCCACTTT.

This chain links TRBV5-1 with TRBJ2-3; D perhaps matches TRBD2 (6 bases). The CDR3 runs to 15 residues. Trimming took 6 bases from V and 0 from J, leaving 14 bases between them. The V gene's germline CDR1 is SGHRS and CDR2 YFSETQ. CDR3 coding DNA: TGCGCCAGCAACCCGAGCGGGCTCAGCACAGATACGCAGTATTTT. This encodes CASNPSGLSTDTQYF.

This sequence joins TRBV28 and TRBJ1-1; D call uncertain. V was pared by 3 bases and J by 8 bases, with 7 bases between. Germline CDR1 reads MDHEN; CDR2 reads SYDVKM. The CDR3 extends over 11 amino acids. DNA for the CDR3: TGTGCCAGCAGTTTCCCTCTAGAAGCTTTCTTT. Protein sequence: CASSFPLEAFF.

This rearrangement joins TRBV11-2 to TRBJ2-2; unclear D gene. Germline CDR1 reads SGHAT; CDR2 reads FQNNGV. V dropped 5 bases and J dropped 6 bases, with 7 bases sitting between them. The CDR3 contains 12 residues. The DNA for the CDR3 is TGTGCCAGCAGCCCCTTCGCCGGGGAGCTGTTTTTT. Encoded protein: CASSPFAGELFF. Filled out from reference TRBV11-2 and TRBJ2-2, the complete variable domain reads EAGVAQSPRYKIIEKRQSVAFWCNPISGHATLYWYQQILGQGPKLLIQFQNNGVVDDSQLPKDRFSAERLKGVDSTLKIQPAKLEDSAVYLCASSPFAGELFFGEGSRLTVL.

This clone appeared once. In DNA, the CDR3 is TGTGCCAGCAGTGCCCGGACAGGGAGGCGTACGCAGTATTTT. Translation gives CASSARTGRRTQYF. The chain couples TRBV2 to TRBJ2-3; 8 nucleotides line up with TRBD1. The CDR3 spans 14 residues. Germline lookup yields CDR1 SNHLY and CDR2 FYNNEI. The V and J ends lost 4 bases and 8 bases, in that order; junction bases with no gene match: 8.

This clone was detected only once. The rearrangement links TRBV7-6 to TRBJ1-3, with 7 bases lining up with TRBD1. This CDR3 region has 17 residues. CDR1 SGHVS and CDR2 FNYEAQ come from the germline V gene. V shed 2 bases and J 0 bases; nucleotides not matched to a gene: 7. The CDR3 bases are TGTGCCAGCAGCTTACGAGGTGGGACAGTCTCTGGAAACACCATATATTTT. Protein sequence: CASSLRGGTVSGNTIYF. The variable domain in full, completed from reference TRBV7-6 and TRBJ1-3, reads GAGVSQSPRYKVTKRGQDVALRCDPISGHVSLYWYRQALGQGPEFLTYFNYEAQQDKSGLPNDRFSAERPEGSISTLTIQRTEQRDSAMYRCASSLRGGTVSGNTIYFGEGSWLTVV.

This chain joins TRBV7-8 and TRBJ2-7, with TRBD2 identical over 9 bases. CDR1 is SGHVS and CDR2 is FQNEAQ in the germline V gene. J was trimmed by 2 bases and V by 1 base; bases with no gene match: 9. The CDR3 sequence is 17 residues long. The chain's CDR3 is CASSLDPSGVRPYEQYF. CDR3 nucleotide sequence: TGTGCCAGCAGCTTAGACCCTAGCGGGGTAAGGCCCTACGAGCAGTACTTC.

J is TRBJ1-5 and V is TRBV30; D may be TRBD1 (5 bases). The V end was cut by 2 bases, the J end by 5 bases, with 10 bases between. Germline assignment: CDR1 GTSNPN and CDR2 SVGIG (reference sequence). CDR3 length: 13 residues. CDR3 in amino acids: CAWSLGDDQPQHF. The DNA of the CDR3 is TGTGCCTGGAGTCTAGGGGATGATCAGCCCCAGCATTTT.

The rearrangement uses TRBV25-1 and TRBJ2-5, with D perhaps TRBD2 (5 bases). The CDR3 is 15 residues long. V was cut by 1 base and J by 5 bases, with 14 bases left in between. Germline values: CDR1 MGHDK, CDR2 SYGVNS. The CDR3 coding sequence is TGTGCCAGCAGTGAATTGGCCGGGGTTGGGGAGACCCAGTACTTC. Translated: CASSELAGVGETQYF.

The chain uses TRBV7-9 and TRBJ1-2; no clear D gene. The CDR3 runs to 12 residues. Germline CDR1 is SEHNR and CDR2 is FQNEAQ (reference sequence). Trimming removed 5 bases at V and 3 bases at J, with 7 bases between. CDR3 sequence reads: CASSVGYYGYTF. CDR3 DNA: TGTGCCAGCAGCGTGGGTTACTATGGCTACACCTTC. Full variable domain (remainder filled in from reference TRBV7-9 and TRBJ1-2): DTGVSQNPRHKITKRGQNVTFRCDPISEHNRLYWYRQTLGQGPEFLTYFQNEAQLEKSRLLSDRFSAERPKGSFSTLEIQRTEQGDSAMYLCASSVGYYGYTFGSGTRLTVV.

This clone was observed a few times. V is TRBV19 and J is TRBJ2-2; 9 bases align to TRBD1. V was clipped by 1 base and J by 4 bases; unmatched bases: 4. From germline, CDR1 is LNHDA and CDR2 SQIVND (reference sequence). The CDR3 is 16 amino acids. The CDR3 bases are TGTGCCAGTAGTATAGTCGGGACAGGGACCACCGGGGAGCTGTTTTTT. This encodes CASSIVGTGTTGELFF. Drawing the rest from reference TRBV19 and TRBJ2-2, the complete variable domain is DGGITQSPKYLFRKEGQNVTLSCEQNLNHDAMYWYRQDPGQGLRLIYYSQIVNDFQKGDIAEGYSVSREKKESFPLTVTSAQKNPTAFYLCASSIVGTGTTGELFFGEGSRLTVL.

The V and J genes are TRBV12-3 or TRBV12-4 and TRBJ1-2; D call uncertain. The CDR3 sequence is 13 residues long. Trimming cost V 6 bases and J 7 bases, with 15 bases left between them. The CDR3 DNA sequence: TGTGCCAGCAGCCATAGGCGCCTGGGTGGCTACACCTTC. Its protein is CASSHRRLGGYTF.